This T cell receptor beta chain stems from a study of T cells in tumors after PD-1 blockade. Study context: Prior checkpoint blockade, systemic immunosuppressant use, or anti-cancer therapy within 4 weeks excluded patients. Study findings and constraints: Some novel exhausted tumor clones appeared in pre-treatment blood, suggesting peripheral recruitment.

Assay: immunoSEQ multiplex PCR; the TCRdb copy retains only in-frame clones and omits some. This sample yields about 47,000 clones, of which roughly 84% are seen a single time; roughly 9.4% belongs to the top ten. Input was about 616 ng to 6,500 ng of genomic DNA from tumor or blood. V lost 5 bases and J lost 0; bases outside the gene matches: 4. This CDR3 is 14 amino acids long. Germline CDR1 and CDR2: SGHDT and YYEEEE. A note on this clone: Its antigen is unidentified.

The rearrangement uses TRBV5-6 and TRBJ2-7; 8 bases are shared with TRBD1. The starting material was PBMCs, obtained before anti-PD-1 therapy. The clonotype was recovered from a human donor with advanced basal cell or squamous cell carcinoma (not recorded which). The chain's CDR3 is CASSWTGPSYEQYF. The DNA for the CDR3 is TGTGCCAGCAGTTGGACAGGGCCCTCCTACGAGCAGTACTTC.